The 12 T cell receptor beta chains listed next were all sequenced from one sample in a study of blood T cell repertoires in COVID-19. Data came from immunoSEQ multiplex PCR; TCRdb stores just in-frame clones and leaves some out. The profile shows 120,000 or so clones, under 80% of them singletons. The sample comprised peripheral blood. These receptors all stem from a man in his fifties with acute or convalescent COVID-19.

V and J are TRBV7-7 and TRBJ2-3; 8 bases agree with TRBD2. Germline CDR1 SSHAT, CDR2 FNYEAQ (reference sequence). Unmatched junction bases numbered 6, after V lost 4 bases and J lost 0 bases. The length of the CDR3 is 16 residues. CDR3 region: CASSSQLAASTDTQYF. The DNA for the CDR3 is TGTGCCAGCAGCTCGCAACTAGCGGCTAGCACAGATACGCAGTATTTT.

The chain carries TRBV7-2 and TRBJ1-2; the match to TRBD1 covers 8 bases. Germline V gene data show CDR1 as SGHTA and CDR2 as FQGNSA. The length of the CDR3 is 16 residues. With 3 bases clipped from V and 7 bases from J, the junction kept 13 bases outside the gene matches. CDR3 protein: CASSLGRSRGRPGYTF. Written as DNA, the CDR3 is TGTGCCAGCAGCTTGGGAAGAAGCAGGGGGCGCCCTGGCTACACCTTC.

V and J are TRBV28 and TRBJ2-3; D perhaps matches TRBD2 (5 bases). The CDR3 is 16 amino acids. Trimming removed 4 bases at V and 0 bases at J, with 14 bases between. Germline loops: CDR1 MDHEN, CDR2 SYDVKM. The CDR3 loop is CASSSLTRFSTDTQYF. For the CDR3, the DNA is TGTGCCAGCAGTTCTCTTACTAGGTTCAGCACAGATACGCAGTATTTT.

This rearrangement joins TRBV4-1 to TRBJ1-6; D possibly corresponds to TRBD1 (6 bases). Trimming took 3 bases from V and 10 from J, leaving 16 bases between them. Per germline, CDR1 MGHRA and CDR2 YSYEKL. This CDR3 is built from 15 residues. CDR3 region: CASSHRGGPSSPLHF. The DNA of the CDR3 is TGCGCCAGCAGCCATCGGGGGGGGCCTTCGTCACCCCTCCACTTT.

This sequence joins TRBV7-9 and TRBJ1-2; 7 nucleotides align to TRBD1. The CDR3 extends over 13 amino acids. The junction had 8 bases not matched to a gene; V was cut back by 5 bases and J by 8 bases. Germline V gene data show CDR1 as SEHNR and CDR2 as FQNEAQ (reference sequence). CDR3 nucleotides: TGTGCCAGCAGCGCACAACCGGGACAGGGCTACACCTTC. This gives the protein CASSAQPGQGYTF. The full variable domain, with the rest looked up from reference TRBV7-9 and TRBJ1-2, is DTGVSQNPRHKITKRGQNVTFRCDPISEHNRLYWYRQTLGQGPEFLTYFQNEAQLEKSRLLSDRFSAERPKGSFSTLEIQRTEQGDSAMYLCASSAQPGQGYTFGSGTRLTVV.

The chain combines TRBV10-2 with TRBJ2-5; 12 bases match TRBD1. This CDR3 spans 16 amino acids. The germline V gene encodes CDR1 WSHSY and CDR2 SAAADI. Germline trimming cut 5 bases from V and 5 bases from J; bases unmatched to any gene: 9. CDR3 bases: TGCGCCAGCAGTCAATCCGGGACAGGGGGCTGGGAGACCCAGTACTTC. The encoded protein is CASSQSGTGGWETQYF.

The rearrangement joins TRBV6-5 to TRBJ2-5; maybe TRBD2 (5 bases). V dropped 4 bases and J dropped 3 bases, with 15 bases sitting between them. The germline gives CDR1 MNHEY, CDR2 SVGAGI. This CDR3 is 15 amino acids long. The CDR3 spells CASSWAGLWEETQYF. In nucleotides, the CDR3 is TGTGCCAGCAGTTGGGCGGGCTTATGGGAAGAGACCCAGTACTTC.

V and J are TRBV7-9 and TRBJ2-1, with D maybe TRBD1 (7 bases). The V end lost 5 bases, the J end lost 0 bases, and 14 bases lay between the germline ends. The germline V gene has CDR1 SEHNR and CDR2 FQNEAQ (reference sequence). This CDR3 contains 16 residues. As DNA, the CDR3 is TGTGCCAGCAGCCCCCCAGGGGGAGGCTCCTACAATGAGCAGTTCTTC. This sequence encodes CASSPPGGGSYNEQFF.

The CDR3 nucleotides are TGTGCCAGCAGTGACCAAAGAGGTCAGCCCCAGCATTTT. Encoded protein: CASSDQRGQPQHF. V usage is TRBV6-4 and J usage is TRBJ1-5; D unresolved. This CDR3 has 13 residues. V was clipped by 2 bases and J by 6 bases, with 8 bases between them. Germline loops: CDR1 MRHNA, CDR2 SNTAGT.

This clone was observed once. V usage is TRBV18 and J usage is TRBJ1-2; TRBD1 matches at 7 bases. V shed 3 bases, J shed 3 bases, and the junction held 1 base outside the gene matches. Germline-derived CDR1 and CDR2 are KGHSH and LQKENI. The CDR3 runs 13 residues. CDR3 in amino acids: CASSPGTDYGYTF. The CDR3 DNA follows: TGTGCCAGCTCACCCGGGACAGACTATGGCTACACCTTC.

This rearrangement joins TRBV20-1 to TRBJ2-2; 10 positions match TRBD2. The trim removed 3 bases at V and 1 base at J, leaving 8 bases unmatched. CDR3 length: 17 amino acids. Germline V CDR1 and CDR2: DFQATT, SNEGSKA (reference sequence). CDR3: CSASSLAGILNTGELFF. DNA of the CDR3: TGCAGTGCTAGTTCACTAGCGGGAATTCTGAACACCGGGGAGCTGTTTTTT.

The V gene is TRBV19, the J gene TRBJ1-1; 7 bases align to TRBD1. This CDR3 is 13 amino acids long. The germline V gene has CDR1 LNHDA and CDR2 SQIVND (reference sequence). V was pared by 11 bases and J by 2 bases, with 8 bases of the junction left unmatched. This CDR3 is CAGSTGLNTEAFF. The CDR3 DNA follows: TGTGCCGGCTCGACAGGGCTCAACACTGAAGCTTTCTTT.